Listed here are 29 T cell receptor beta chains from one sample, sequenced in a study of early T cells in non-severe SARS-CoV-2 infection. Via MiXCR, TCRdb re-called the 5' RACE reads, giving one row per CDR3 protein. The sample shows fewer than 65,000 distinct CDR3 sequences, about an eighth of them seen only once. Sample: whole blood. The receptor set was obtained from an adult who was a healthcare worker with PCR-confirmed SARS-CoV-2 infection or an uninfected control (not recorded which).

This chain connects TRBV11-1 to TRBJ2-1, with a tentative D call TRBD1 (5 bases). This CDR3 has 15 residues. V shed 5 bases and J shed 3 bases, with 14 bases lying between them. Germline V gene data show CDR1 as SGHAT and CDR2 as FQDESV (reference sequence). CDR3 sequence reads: CASSRHRYNYNEQFF. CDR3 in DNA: TGTGCCAGCAGCCGACACAGGTACAACTACAATGAGCAGTTCTTC.

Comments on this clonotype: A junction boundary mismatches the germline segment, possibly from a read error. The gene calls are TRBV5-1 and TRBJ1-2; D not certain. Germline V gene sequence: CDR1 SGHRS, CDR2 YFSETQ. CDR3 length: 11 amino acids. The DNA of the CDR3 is TGCACCAGCAGCTTGGGGTATGGCTACACCTTC. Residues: CTSSLGYGYTF.

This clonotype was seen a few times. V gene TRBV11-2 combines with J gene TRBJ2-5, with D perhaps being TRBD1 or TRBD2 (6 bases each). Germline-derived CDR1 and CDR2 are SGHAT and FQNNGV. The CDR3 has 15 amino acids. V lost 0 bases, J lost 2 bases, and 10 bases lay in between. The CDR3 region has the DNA TGTGCCAGCAGCTTAGACGGGGGCAATCAAGAGACCCAGTACTTC. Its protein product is CASSLDGGNQETQYF.

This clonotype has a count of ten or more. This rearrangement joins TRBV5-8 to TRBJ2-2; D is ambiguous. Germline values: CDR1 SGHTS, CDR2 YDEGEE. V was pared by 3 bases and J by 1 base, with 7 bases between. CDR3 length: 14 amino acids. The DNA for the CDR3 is TGTGCCAGCAGCTCAGATTTGAACACCGGGGAGCTGTTTTTT. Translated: CASSSDLNTGELFF.

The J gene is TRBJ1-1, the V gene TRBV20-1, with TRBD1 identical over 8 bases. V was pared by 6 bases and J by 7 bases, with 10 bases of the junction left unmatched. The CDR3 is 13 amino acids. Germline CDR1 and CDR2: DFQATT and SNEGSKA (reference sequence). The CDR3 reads CSATSGGRGEAFF. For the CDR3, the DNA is TGCAGTGCGACATCAGGGGGCCGGGGTGAAGCTTTCTTT.

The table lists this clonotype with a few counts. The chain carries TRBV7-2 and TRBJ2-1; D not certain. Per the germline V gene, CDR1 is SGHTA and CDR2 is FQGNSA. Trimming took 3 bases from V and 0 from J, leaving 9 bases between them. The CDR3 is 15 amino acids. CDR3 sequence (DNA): TGTGCCAGCAGCTTTTTCACCCGCTCCTACAATGAGCAGTTCTTC. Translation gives CASSFFTRSYNEQFF.

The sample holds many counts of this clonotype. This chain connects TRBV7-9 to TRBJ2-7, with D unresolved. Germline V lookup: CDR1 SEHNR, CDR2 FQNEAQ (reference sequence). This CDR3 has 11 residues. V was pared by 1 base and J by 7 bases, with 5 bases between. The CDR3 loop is CASSLGVEQYF. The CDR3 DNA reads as TGTGCCAGCAGCTTAGGGGTGGAGCAGTACTTC.

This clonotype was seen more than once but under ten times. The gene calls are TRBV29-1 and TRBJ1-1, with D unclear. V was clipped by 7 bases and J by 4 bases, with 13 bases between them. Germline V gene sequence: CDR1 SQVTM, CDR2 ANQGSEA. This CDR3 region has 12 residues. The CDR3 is CSGLDGLTEAFF. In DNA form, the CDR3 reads TGCAGCGGGTTGGACGGCCTCACTGAAGCTTTCTTT.

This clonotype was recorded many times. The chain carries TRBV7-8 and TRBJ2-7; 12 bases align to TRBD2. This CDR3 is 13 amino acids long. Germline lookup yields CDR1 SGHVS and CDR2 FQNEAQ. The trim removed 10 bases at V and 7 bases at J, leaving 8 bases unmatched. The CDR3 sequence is CATQLAGGWEQYF. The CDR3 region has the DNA TGTGCCACCCAACTAGCGGGGGGTTGGGAGCAGTACTTC. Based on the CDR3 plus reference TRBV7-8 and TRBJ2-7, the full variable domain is GAGVSQSPRYKVAKRGQDVALRCDPISGHVSLFWYQQALGQGPEFLTYFQNEAQLDKSGLPSDRFFAERPEGSVSTLKIQRTQQEDSAVYLCATQLAGGWEQYFGPGTRLTVT.

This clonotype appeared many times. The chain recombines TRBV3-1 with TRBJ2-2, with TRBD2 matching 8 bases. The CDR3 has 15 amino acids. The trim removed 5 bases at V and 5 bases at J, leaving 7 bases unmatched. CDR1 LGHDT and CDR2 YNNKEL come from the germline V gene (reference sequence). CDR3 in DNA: TGTGCCAGCAGCGCGCCCGGGACTAGGACCGGGGAGCTGTTTTTT. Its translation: CASSAPGTRTGELFF.

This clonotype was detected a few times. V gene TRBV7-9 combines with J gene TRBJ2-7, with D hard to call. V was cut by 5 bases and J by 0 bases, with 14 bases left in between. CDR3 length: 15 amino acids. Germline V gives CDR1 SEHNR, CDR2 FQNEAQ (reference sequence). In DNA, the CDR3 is TGTGCCAGCAGCGATGCCCCCCTAAGCTCCTACGAGCAGTACTTC. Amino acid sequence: CASSDAPLSSYEQYF.

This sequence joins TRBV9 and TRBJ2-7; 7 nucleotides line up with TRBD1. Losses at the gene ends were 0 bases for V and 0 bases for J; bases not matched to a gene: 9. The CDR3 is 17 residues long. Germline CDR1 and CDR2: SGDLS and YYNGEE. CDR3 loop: CASSVVPTGVSSYEQYF. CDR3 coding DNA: TGTGCCAGCAGCGTAGTCCCCACAGGGGTCAGCTCCTACGAGCAGTACTTC. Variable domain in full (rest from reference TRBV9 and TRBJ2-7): DSGVTQTPKHLITATGQRVTLRCSPRSGDLSVYWYQQSLDQGLQFLIQYYNGEERAKGNILERFSAQQFPDLHSELNLSSLELGDSALYFCASSVVPTGVSSYEQYFGPGTRLTVT.

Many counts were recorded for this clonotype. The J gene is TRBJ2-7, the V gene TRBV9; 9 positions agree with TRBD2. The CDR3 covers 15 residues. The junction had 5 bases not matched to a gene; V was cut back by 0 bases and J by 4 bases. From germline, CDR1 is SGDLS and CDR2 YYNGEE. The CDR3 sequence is CASSVDSGGPYEQYF. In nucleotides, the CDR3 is TGTGCCAGCAGCGTAGATAGCGGGGGACCATACGAGCAGTACTTC. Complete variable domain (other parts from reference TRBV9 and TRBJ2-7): DSGVTQTPKHLITATGQRVTLRCSPRSGDLSVYWYQQSLDQGLQFLIQYYNGEERAKGNILERFSAQQFPDLHSELNLSSLELGDSALYFCASSVDSGGPYEQYFGPGTRLTVT.

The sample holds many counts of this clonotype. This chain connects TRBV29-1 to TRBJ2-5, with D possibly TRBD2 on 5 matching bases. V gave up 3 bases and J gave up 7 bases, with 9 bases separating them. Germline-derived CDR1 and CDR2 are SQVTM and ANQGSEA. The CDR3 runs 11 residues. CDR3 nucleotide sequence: TGCAGCGTTGAGAACGGAGGGACCCAGTACTTC. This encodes CSVENGGTQYF.

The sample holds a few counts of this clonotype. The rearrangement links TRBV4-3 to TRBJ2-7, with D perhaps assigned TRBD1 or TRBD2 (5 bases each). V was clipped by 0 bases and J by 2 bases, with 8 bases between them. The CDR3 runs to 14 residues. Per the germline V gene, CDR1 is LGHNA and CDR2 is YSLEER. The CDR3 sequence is CASSQERGPYEQYF. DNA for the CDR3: TGCGCCAGCAGCCAAGAACGGGGACCCTACGAGCAGTACTTC.

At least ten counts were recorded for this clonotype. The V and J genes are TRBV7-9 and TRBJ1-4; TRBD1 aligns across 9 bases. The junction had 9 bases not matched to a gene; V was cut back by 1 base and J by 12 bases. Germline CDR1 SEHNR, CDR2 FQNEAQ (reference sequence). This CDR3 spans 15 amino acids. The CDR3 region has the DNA TGTGCCAGCAGCTTAGGAGGGGGACAGGGAAGTGAACTGTTTTTT. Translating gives CASSLGGGQGSELFF.

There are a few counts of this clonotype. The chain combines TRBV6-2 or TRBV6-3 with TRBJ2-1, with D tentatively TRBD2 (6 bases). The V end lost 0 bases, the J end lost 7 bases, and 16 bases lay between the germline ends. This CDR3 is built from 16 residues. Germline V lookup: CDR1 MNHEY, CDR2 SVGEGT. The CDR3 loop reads CASSYSAGTLGNEQFF. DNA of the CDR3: TGTGCCAGCAGTTACTCCGCGGGGACCTTAGGAAATGAGCAGTTCTTC.

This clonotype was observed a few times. The CDR3 nucleotides read TGTGCCACCAGTGATTTGGACAGTCCGGATACGCAGTATTTT. As protein: CATSDLDSPDTQYF. The genes are TRBV24-1 and TRBJ2-3, with D possibly matching TRBD1 (5 bases). The CDR3 runs 14 residues. Trimming removed 0 bases at V and 6 bases at J, with 9 bases between. Germline V lookup: CDR1 KGHDR, CDR2 SFDVKD.

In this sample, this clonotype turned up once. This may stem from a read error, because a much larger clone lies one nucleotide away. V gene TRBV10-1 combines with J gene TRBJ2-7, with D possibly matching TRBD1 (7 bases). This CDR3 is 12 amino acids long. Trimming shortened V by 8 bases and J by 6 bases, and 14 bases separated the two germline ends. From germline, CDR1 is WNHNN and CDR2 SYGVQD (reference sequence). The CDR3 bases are TGCGCCAGCGGAGGGACAGACTGCGAGCAGTACTTC. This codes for CASGGTDCEQYF.

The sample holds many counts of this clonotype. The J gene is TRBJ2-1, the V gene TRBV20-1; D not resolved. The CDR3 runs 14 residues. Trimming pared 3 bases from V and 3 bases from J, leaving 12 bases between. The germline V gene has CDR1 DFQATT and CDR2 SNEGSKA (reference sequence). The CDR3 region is CSASVRINYNEQFF. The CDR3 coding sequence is TGCAGTGCTAGCGTTCGGATCAACTACAATGAGCAGTTCTTC.

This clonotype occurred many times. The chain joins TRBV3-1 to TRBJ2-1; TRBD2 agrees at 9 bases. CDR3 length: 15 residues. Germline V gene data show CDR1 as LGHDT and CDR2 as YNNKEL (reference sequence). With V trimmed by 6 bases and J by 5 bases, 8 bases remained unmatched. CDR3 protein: CASSKGLAQNNEQFF. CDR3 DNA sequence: TGTGCCAGCAGTAAGGGACTAGCACAAAACAATGAGCAGTTCTTC.

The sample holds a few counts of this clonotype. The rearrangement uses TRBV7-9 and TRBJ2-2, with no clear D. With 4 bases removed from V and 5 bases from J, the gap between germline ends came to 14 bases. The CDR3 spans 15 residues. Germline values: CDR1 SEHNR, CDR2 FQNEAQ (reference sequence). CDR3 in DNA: TGTGCCAGCAGCTCCATGGTGCAGGTTACCGGGGAGCTGTTTTTT. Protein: CASSSMVQVTGELFF.

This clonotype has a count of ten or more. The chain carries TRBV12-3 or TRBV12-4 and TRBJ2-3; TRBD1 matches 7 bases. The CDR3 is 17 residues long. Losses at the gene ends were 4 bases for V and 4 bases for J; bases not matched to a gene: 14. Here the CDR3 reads CASSSPGPDRVADTQYF. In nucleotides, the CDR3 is TGTGCCAGCAGTTCACCAGGGCCCGACAGGGTGGCAGATACGCAGTATTTT.

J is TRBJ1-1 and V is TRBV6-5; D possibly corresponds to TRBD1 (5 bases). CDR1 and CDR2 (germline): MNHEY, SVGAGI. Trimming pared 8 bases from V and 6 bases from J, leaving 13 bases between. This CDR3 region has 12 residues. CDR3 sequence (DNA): TGTGCCAGCCATCCAGGGACGCCTGAAGCTTTCTTT. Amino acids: CASHPGTPEAFF.

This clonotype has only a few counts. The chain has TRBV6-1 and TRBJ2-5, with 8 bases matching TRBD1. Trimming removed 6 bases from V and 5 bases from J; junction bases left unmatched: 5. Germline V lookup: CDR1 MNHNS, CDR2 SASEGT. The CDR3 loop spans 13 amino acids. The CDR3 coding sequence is TGTGCCAGCAGCGGACAGGGATGGGAGACCCAGTACTTC. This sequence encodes CASSGQGWETQYF.

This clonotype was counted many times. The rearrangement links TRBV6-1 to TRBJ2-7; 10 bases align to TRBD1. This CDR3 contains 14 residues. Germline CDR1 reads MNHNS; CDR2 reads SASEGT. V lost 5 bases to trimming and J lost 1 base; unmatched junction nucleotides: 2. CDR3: CASSWDRGSYEQYF. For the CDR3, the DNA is TGTGCCAGCAGTTGGGACAGGGGTTCCTACGAGCAGTACTTC.

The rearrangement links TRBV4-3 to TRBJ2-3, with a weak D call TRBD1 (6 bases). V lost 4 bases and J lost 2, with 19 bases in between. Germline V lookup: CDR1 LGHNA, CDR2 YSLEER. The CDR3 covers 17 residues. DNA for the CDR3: TGCGCCAGCAGCCGCCATCATCGAGGGGGAGTCACAGATACGCAGTATTTT. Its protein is CASSRHHRGGVTDTQYF.

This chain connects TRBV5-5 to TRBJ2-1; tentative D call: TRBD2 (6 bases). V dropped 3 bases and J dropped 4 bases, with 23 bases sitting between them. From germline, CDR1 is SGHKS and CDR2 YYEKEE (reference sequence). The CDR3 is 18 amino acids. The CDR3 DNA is TGTGCCAGCAGCTCGTCCTCGGGACTCCCAGGTTCATACAATGAGCAGTTCTTC. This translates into CASSSSSGLPGSYNEQFF.

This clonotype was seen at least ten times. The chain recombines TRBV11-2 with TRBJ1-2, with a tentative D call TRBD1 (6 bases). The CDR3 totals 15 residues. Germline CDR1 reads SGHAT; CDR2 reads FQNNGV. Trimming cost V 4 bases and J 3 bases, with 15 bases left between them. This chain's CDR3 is CASSYYRDRDYGYTF. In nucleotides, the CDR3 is TGTGCCAGCAGCTATTACAGGGATAGGGACTATGGCTACACCTTC.